This TCR beta chain derives from a study of blood T cell repertoires in COVID-19. About the research overall: COVID-19 samples collected from the United States, Italy and Spain covered acute and convalescent phases.

Using immunoSEQ multiplex PCR, the repertoire was profiled, and TCRdb retains in-frame clones only, with some absent. The sample holds a few hundred thousand clones, roughly 90% seen once. The CDR3 length is 13 residues. With 0 bases removed from V and 0 bases from J, the gap between germline ends came to 3 bases. CDR1 is SGHVS, CDR2 FNYEAQ, per germline. Recovered status in Cohort 3 required two negative PCRs, clearance, or symptom resolution. The rearrangement uses TRBV7-6 and TRBJ2-7; the D is unclear. This TCR came from a woman aged 35 to 49 who had recovered from COVID-19. Sequencing was performed on PBMCs or T cells enriched from blood (not recorded which). The CDR3 DNA reads TGTGCCAGCAGCTTAGCGGCCTCCTACGAGCAGTACTTC. It encodes CASSLAASYEQYF. Filled out from reference TRBV7-6 and TRBJ2-7, the complete variable domain reads GAGVSQSPRYKVTKRGQDVALRCDPISGHVSLYWYRQALGQGPEFLTYFNYEAQQDKSGLPNDRFSAERPEGSISTLTIQRTEQRDSAMYRCASSLAASYEQYFGPGTRLTVT.